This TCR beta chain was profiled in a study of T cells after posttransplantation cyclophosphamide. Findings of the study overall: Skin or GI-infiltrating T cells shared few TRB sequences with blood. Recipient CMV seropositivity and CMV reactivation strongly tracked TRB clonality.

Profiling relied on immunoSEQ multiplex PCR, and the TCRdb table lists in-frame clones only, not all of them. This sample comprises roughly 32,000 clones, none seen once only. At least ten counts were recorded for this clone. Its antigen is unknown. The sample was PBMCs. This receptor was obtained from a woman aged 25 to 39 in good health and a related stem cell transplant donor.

CDR3 nucleotide sequence: TGCGCCAGCAGCTTGGCCAATTTCCGCGGGGGCACTGAAGCTTTCTTT. Amino acid sequence: CASSLANFRGGTEAFF. The rearrangement links TRBV5-1 to TRBJ1-1; D may be TRBD1 (5 bases). The CDR3 runs 16 residues. Trimming pared 0 bases from V and 4 bases from J, leaving 16 bases between. Germline V gives CDR1 SGHRS, CDR2 YFSETQ.